One sample yielded the 32 T cell receptor beta chains listed below, sequenced in a study of blood T cell repertoires in COVID-19. Method: immunoSEQ multiplex PCR; TCRdb's copy keeps in-frame clones and lacks some. This sample carries approximately 31,000 clones, approximately 93% of them seen once, and the ten largest clones take about 0.9%. The sequenced sample was peripheral blood. These receptors were obtained from a male donor with active COVID-19.

The genes are TRBV18 and TRBJ2-5; 8 nucleotides agree with TRBD1. The CDR3 covers 13 residues. J lost 1 base, V lost 5 bases, and 0 bases had no gene match. Germline loops: CDR1 KGHSH, CDR2 LQKENI. CDR3 amino acids: CASSGQGQETQYF. The CDR3 region has the DNA TGTGCCAGCTCAGGACAGGGCCAAGAGACCCAGTACTTC.

The V and J genes are TRBV19 and TRBJ2-1; 11 positions agree with TRBD2. V lost 5 bases, J lost 7 bases, and 4 bases stayed unmatched. CDR3 length: 14 residues. Germline loops: CDR1 LNHDA, CDR2 SQIVND (reference sequence). CDR3 protein: CASSAGLAANEQFF. The CDR3 DNA is TGTGCCAGTAGTGCGGGACTAGCGGCTAATGAGCAGTTCTTC.

The chain combines TRBV18 with TRBJ1-5; possibly TRBD1 for D (5 bases). Germline values: CDR1 KGHSH, CDR2 LQKENI. The CDR3 loop spans 15 amino acids. Trimming pared 5 bases from V and 4 bases from J, leaving 15 bases between. CDR3 sequence: CASSRVLGENQPQHF. In DNA, the CDR3 is TGTGCCAGCTCAAGGGTGCTAGGGGAAAATCAGCCCCAGCATTTT.

The V and J genes are TRBV6-5 and TRBJ1-1; D possibly corresponds to TRBD1 (5 bases). The V and J ends lost 2 bases and 2 bases respectively, with 9 bases between them. The CDR3 sequence is 14 residues long. Germline values: CDR1 MNHEY, CDR2 SVGAGI. The CDR3 region is CASSYRGSNTEAFF. CDR3 DNA: TGTGCCAGCAGTTACAGGGGTTCTAACACTGAAGCTTTCTTT.

V gene TRBV7-9 combines with J gene TRBJ1-2; 7 positions match TRBD1. CDR1 SEHNR and CDR2 FQNEAQ come from the germline V gene (reference sequence). The CDR3 totals 14 residues. V lost 8 bases and J lost 1; bases outside the gene matches: 7. CDR3 sequence (DNA): TGTGCCAGCCTGCCCGGGACAGTTAACTATGGCTACACCTTC. It specifies CASLPGTVNYGYTF.

With regard to this clone: This same CDR3 is encoded by further DNA sequences in the sample. The V and J genes are TRBV5-1 and TRBJ2-7; 9 bases match TRBD2. Germline V CDR1 and CDR2: SGHRS, YFSETQ. The trim removed 0 bases at V and 6 bases at J, leaving 7 bases unmatched. The CDR3 runs to 15 residues. This CDR3 reads CASSLATGTSSEQYF. CDR3 bases: TGCGCCAGCAGCTTGGCCACCGGGACTAGCTCCGAGCAGTACTTC. Based on the CDR3 plus reference TRBV5-1 and TRBJ2-7, the full variable domain is KAGVTQTPRYLIKTRGQQVTLSCSPISGHRSVSWYQQTPGQGLQFLFEYFSETQRNKGNFPGRFSGRQFSNSRSEMNVSTLELGDSALYLCASSLATGTSSEQYFGPGTRLTVT.

The rearrangement joins TRBV4-3 to TRBJ1-2; 11 bases line up with TRBD1. V shed 5 bases, J shed 8 bases, and the junction held 13 bases outside the gene matches. Germline V gene data show CDR1 as LGHNA and CDR2 as YSLEER. This CDR3 contains 16 residues. The CDR3 loop is CASSSTSPGQGVGYTF. The CDR3 DNA reads TGCGCCAGCAGCAGCACCTCTCCGGGACAGGGGGTCGGCTACACCTTC.

The chain has TRBV7-3 and TRBJ2-5, with TRBD2 matching 11 bases. The CDR3 runs to 16 residues. Germline lookup yields CDR1 SGHTA and CDR2 FQGTGA. Losses at the gene ends were 5 bases for V and 2 bases for J; bases not matched to a gene: 7. As DNA, the CDR3 is TGTGCCAGCAGCCGACTAGCGGGGACCGCGCAAGAGACCCAGTACTTC. Translated: CASSRLAGTAQETQYF.

V and J are TRBV5-1 and TRBJ1-1; 7 bases align to TRBD1. The germline CDR1 and CDR2 sequences are SGHRS and YFSETQ. The CDR3 contains 13 residues. The V gene end was trimmed by 5 bases and the J gene end by 7 bases; junction bases not matched to a gene: 8. This CDR3 is CASRKTGQGEAFF. The CDR3 region has the DNA TGCGCCAGCAGAAAGACAGGGCAAGGTGAAGCTTTCTTT.

This clone is a singleton in its sample. V is TRBV6-2 or TRBV6-3 and J is TRBJ2-7, with TRBD1 matching over 9 bases. The CDR3 runs to 17 residues. V lost 4 bases to trimming and J lost 4 bases; unmatched junction nucleotides: 14. Germline V gene sequence: CDR1 MNHEY, CDR2 SVGEGT. CDR3 in amino acids: CASSSLIPGQGSYEQYF. CDR3 nucleotide sequence: TGTGCCAGCAGTTCACTAATTCCGGGACAGGGTTCTTACGAGCAGTACTTC.

This rearrangement joins TRBV7-3 to TRBJ1-1; 8 bases line up with TRBD1. In germline, CDR1 is SGHTA, CDR2 FQGTGA. The CDR3 is 14 amino acids. V was clipped by 1 base and J by 10 bases; unmatched bases: 8. The DNA of the CDR3 is TGTGCCAGCAGCTTAAGTCCAGGGGGCGCCGTAGCTTTCTTT. It is translated as CASSLSPGGAVAFF.

V gene TRBV7-2 combines with J gene TRBJ1-1, with 7 bases lining up with TRBD1. The CDR3 is made up of 15 amino acids. Looked up from germline, CDR1 is SGHTA and CDR2 is FQGNSA. Losses at the gene ends were 5 bases for V and 0 bases for J; bases not matched to a gene: 6. The CDR3 reads CASSRQGLMNTEAFF. In DNA, the CDR3 is TGTGCCAGCAGCAGACAGGGATTAATGAACACTGAAGCTTTCTTT.

The chain uses TRBV3-1 (or the pseudogene TRBV3-2) and TRBJ1-1, with 9 bases identical to TRBD1. The CDR3 is 18 residues long. From germline, CDR1 is LGHDT and CDR2 YNNKEL (reference sequence). V trimming: 2 bases; J trimming: 0 bases; junction bases outside the gene matches: 10. The DNA for the CDR3 is TGTGCCAGCAGCCAAATGCTCAGAACAGGGGGCCTGAACACTGAAGCTTTCTTT. Its protein is CASSQMLRTGGLNTEAFF.

The chain recombines TRBV5-4 with TRBJ2-5; 7 nucleotides match TRBD2. Trimming removed 4 bases from V and 2 bases from J; junction bases left unmatched: 8. This CDR3 comprises 15 residues. Per the germline V gene, CDR1 is SGHNT and CDR2 is YYREEE (reference sequence). The CDR3 DNA is TGTGCCAGCAGCACGATAGCGGGTAAACAAGAGACCCAGTACTTC. Translation gives CASSTIAGKQETQYF.

The chain carries TRBV4-1 and TRBJ1-6; D possibly corresponds to TRBD1 (5 bases). CDR3 length: 17 amino acids. Germline V gene lookup returns CDR1 MGHRA and CDR2 YSYEKL. Trimming pared 4 bases from V and 5 bases from J, leaving 18 bases between. The CDR3 nucleotides read TGCGCCAGCAGCCTCTCATCGGGAGGGGCAAATAATTCACCCCTCCACTTT. It specifies CASSLSSGGANNSPLHF.

V and J are TRBV9 and TRBJ2-7, with D possibly matching TRBD1 (6 bases). The CDR3 is made up of 13 amino acids. Germline V gene lookup returns CDR1 SGDLS and CDR2 YYNGEE. V was trimmed by 0 bases and J by 6 bases, leaving 10 bases between them. CDR3 protein: CASSVAPQGEQYF. CDR3 bases: TGTGCCAGCAGCGTAGCACCACAGGGCGAGCAGTACTTC.

CDR3 in DNA: TGTGCCAGCTCACTCTCGGGAGCCAAAAACATTCAGTACTTC. Its protein is CASSLSGAKNIQYF. V and J are TRBV18 and TRBJ2-4, with no clear D. Germline V lookup: CDR1 KGHSH, CDR2 LQKENI. Between the trimmed V and J ends, which lost 4 bases and 0 bases, there was a span of 7 bases. The CDR3 is 14 residues long.

The CDR3 sequence: CASRAAGGNTGELFF. The CDR3 DNA sequence: TGTGCCAGCAGGGCCGCGGGGGGGAACACCGGGGAGCTGTTTTTT. V is TRBV7-3 and J is TRBJ2-2, with TRBD2 identical over 8 bases. Germline CDR1 reads SGHTA; CDR2 reads FQGTGA. Unmatched junction bases numbered 4, after V lost 6 bases and J lost 1 base. The CDR3 is made up of 15 amino acids.

The chain uses TRBV7-2 and TRBJ2-5; 10 nucleotides agree with TRBD2. CDR1 is SGHTA, CDR2 FQGNSA, per germline. Trimming took 1 base from V and 5 from J; bases not matched to a gene: 10. This CDR3 comprises 17 residues. Here the CDR3 reads CASSLEGRLAGVETQYF. The CDR3 DNA sequence: TGTGCCAGCAGCTTAGAGGGTCGGCTAGCGGGGGTGGAGACCCAGTACTTC.

DNA for the CDR3: TGTGCCAGCAGCTTGGGAGCAACTAATGAAAAACTGTTTTTT. Its protein product is CASSLGATNEKLFF. This sequence joins TRBV5-4 and TRBJ1-4, with D unclear. The CDR3 extends over 14 amino acids. The germline V gene encodes CDR1 SGHNT and CDR2 YYREEE (reference sequence). The V end lost 0 bases, the J end lost 0 bases, and 3 bases lay between the germline ends.

The CDR3 protein is CASSLSRPYNLYRSNQPQHF. The CDR3 bases are TGTGCCAGCAGCCTCTCGCGTCCCTACAACCTATACAGAAGCAATCAGCCCCAGCATTTT. The gene calls are TRBV6-6 and TRBJ1-5, with D unclear. The CDR3 spans 20 residues. In germline, CDR1 is MNHNY, CDR2 SVGAGI (reference sequence). V was pared by 6 bases and J by 1 base, with 28 bases between.

The chain recombines TRBV3-1 (or the pseudogene TRBV3-2) with TRBJ1-1; 7 positions match TRBD1. The germline gives CDR1 LGHDT, CDR2 YNNKEL (reference sequence). The length of the CDR3 is 14 residues. The trim removed 5 bases at V and 2 bases at J, leaving 5 bases unmatched. The CDR3 region has the DNA TGTGCCAGCAGCGGGGGGACAGTAAACACTGAAGCTTTCTTT. Its translation: CASSGGTVNTEAFF.

The CDR3, as DNA: TGCGCCAGCAGCTCGACAGGGAACACTGAAGCTTTCTTT. Protein: CASSSTGNTEAFF. The chain links TRBV5-1 to TRBJ1-1; D is perhaps TRBD1 (6 bases). Germline V gene lookup returns CDR1 SGHRS and CDR2 YFSETQ. The CDR3 has 13 amino acids. With 3 bases removed from V and 1 base from J, the gap between germline ends came to 7 bases.

The chain couples TRBV11-2 to TRBJ1-1; no clear D. Between the trimmed V and J ends, which lost 3 bases and 7 bases, there was a span of 9 bases. The length of the CDR3 is 12 residues. Per the germline V gene, CDR1 is SGHAT and CDR2 is FQNNGV. This CDR3 is CASSFEESEAFF. DNA for the CDR3: TGTGCCAGCAGCTTCGAGGAGAGTGAAGCTTTCTTT.

The J gene is TRBJ1-6, the V gene TRBV7-9; D remains ambiguous. The germline gives CDR1 SEHNR, CDR2 FQNEAQ (reference sequence). V lost 7 bases and J 13 bases, leaving 14 bases between the germline ends. There are 12 residues in the CDR3. The CDR3 region is CASTNSFTPLHF. DNA for the CDR3: TGTGCCAGCACAAATAGCTTCACGCCCCTCCACTTT.

The V and J genes are TRBV27 and TRBJ2-5, with 7 bases fitting TRBD2. CDR1 is MNHEY and CDR2 is SMNVEV in the germline V gene (reference sequence). The V gene end was trimmed by 0 bases and the J gene end by 5 bases; junction bases not matched to a gene: 6. The CDR3 runs 15 residues. Here the CDR3 reads CASSLSTSFLETQYF. The DNA of the CDR3 is TGTGCCAGCAGTTTATCGACTAGCTTCCTGGAGACCCAGTACTTC.

The chain uses TRBV6-1 and TRBJ2-1; 9 positions agree with TRBD2. Germline V gene data show CDR1 as MNHNS and CDR2 as SASEGT. The CDR3 is 15 amino acids. Losses at the gene ends were 3 bases for V and 1 base for J; bases not matched to a gene: 1. The CDR3: CASSETSGSYNEQFF. The CDR3 nucleotides read TGTGCCAGCAGTGAGACTAGCGGATCCTACAATGAGCAGTTCTTC.

In its sample, this clone was seen once. This rearrangement joins TRBV7-9 to TRBJ2-5; 12 bases fit TRBD2. The V gene's germline CDR1 is SEHNR and CDR2 FQNEAQ (reference sequence). V shed 6 bases, J shed 2 bases, and the junction held 4 bases outside the gene matches. The CDR3 sequence is 15 residues long. CDR3 in DNA: TGTGCCAGCAGATCGACTAGCGGGGGTCAAGAGACCCAGTACTTC. This codes for CASRSTSGGQETQYF.

The chain employs TRBV7-6 and TRBJ1-3; 8 bases are shared with TRBD1. The CDR3 contains 19 residues. V was clipped by 5 bases and J by 0 bases; unmatched bases: 15. CDR1 is SGHVS and CDR2 is FNYEAQ in the germline V gene. CDR3 nucleotide sequence: TGTGCCAGCAGCCTCCTCTCGGGGGCAGGGGGCAACTCTGGAAACACCATATATTTT. Protein product: CASSLLSGAGGNSGNTIYF.

V gene TRBV9 combines with J gene TRBJ2-3; 7 nucleotides line up with TRBD2. The CDR3 length is 16 residues. Germline V gene lookup returns CDR1 SGDLS and CDR2 YYNGEE. J lost 0 bases, V lost 4 bases, and 8 bases had no gene match. The CDR3 nucleotides are TGTGCCAGCAGCCCCCTGGGCGGGGGAAGCACAGATACGCAGTATTTT. Translated, it gives CASSPLGGGSTDTQYF.

The chain recombines TRBV5-1 with TRBJ2-3, with 7 bases aligning to TRBD2. In germline, CDR1 is SGHRS, CDR2 YFSETQ. This CDR3 comprises 17 residues. Unmatched junction bases numbered 11, after V lost 2 bases and J lost 2 bases. Here the CDR3 reads CASSFSGGKIYTDTQYF. Written as DNA, the CDR3 is TGCGCCAGCAGCTTTTCCGGGGGGAAAATTTACACAGATACGCAGTATTTT.

A single count supports this clone. The CDR3 coding sequence is TGTGCCAGCAGTTTCTTAGCGGGGGCTAGCACAGATACGCAGTATTTT. As protein: CASSFLAGASTDTQYF. The chain joins TRBV2 to TRBJ2-3, with 9 bases identical to TRBD2. The CDR3 is 16 amino acids. The V and J ends lost 5 bases and 0 bases, in that order; junction bases with no gene match: 6. CDR1 and CDR2 (germline): SNHLY, FYNNEI.